Listed below are T cell receptor beta chains from one sample, sequenced in a study of T cell changes during pregnancy in multiple sclerosis. Libraries were prepared by immunoSEQ multiplex PCR; TCRdb keeps only in-frame clonotypes and omits some of them. The sample yields tens of thousands of clones, about 88% seen once. The sequencing used CD8+ T cells from peripheral blood mononuclear cells, collected after pregnancy. The receptors originated from a female donor with multiple sclerosis, enrolled in a pregnancy study. The CDR3 runs from the conserved cysteine through the conserved F or W. Fields, in order: J gene, V gene, CDR3 protein.

>TRBJ2-1|TRBV28
CASSLIAGIYNEQFF
>TRBJ2-2|TRBV7-9
CASSPPVLSGYANTGELFF
>-|TRBV4-1
CASSQDLALAYEQYF
>TRBJ2-2|TRBV21-1
CASSDRTPRHGELFF
>TRBJ2-2|TRBV7-8
CASSFGLAGAGTGELFF
>TRBJ2-7|TRBV28
CASSYQTSGISYEQYF
>TRBJ2-7|TRBV27
CASSLRAGVHEQYF
>TRBJ2-5|TRBV28
CASSSYQTGGGVIKTQYF
>TRBJ1-2|TRBV7-6
CASSLDSSNYGYTF
>TRBJ2-1|TRBV4-2
CASSQDTSGAYNEQFF
>TRBJ2-7|TRBV6-5
CASSQPGQGFREQYF
>TRBJ2-3|TRBV7-3
CASSPLGGGGTDTQYF
>TRBJ2-7|TRBV7-9
CASSPNPGGYEQYF
>TRBJ2-7|TRBV15
CATSRDRGGSYEQYF
>TRBJ1-2|TRBV15
CATSRGTGGSYGYTF
>TRBJ2-3|TRBV2
CASNWLRGGRSTDTQYF
>TRBJ2-7|TRBV27
CATGYRGVDEQYF
>TRBJ2-1|TRBV29-1
CSVAGSYNEQFF
>TRBJ2-1|TRBV29-1
CSVDLTSGDNEQFF
>TRBJ2-7|TRBV27
CASSERYGSSGRHGEQYF
>TRBJ1-1|TRBV5-4
CASSSGQGWTEAFF
>TRBJ2-7|TRBV7-3
CASSESGLSGAEQYF
>TRBJ2-2|TRBV10-1
CASRMGQRNTGELFF
>TRBJ2-3|TRBV4-3
CASSHYLTGGVTDTQYF
>TRBJ2-1|TRBV9
CASSGGTGVPYNEQFF
>TRBJ2-1|TRBV15
CATSRDEENEQFF
>TRBJ2-5|TRBV15
CATSRRDWETQYF
>TRBJ2-1|TRBV19
CASSMTGTSGSDEQFF
>TRBJ2-1|TRBV25-1
CASSDLSGRAVSNEQFF
>TRBJ2-5|TRBV28
CASSLVGEVETQYF
>TRBJ2-7|TRBV4-1
CASSQGGAGGIIYEQYF
>TRBJ2-7|TRBV19
CASSIGAGGGYEQYF
>TRBJ2-1|TRBV7-3
CASRLTMNNEQFF
>TRBJ2-1|TRBV27
CASSLASGNEQFF
>TRBJ1-2|TRBV6-4
CASSDGTGGHGYTF
>TRBJ2-7|TRBV9
CASSAQDRVVEQYF
>TRBJ2-1|TRBV25-1
CASMIGVYGDEQFF
>TRBJ2-7|TRBV5-4
CASSLVIGSGEEQYF
>TRBJ1-1|TRBV28
CASSLGQRDTEAFF
>TRBJ2-3|TRBV5-8
CASSQGTSGTDTQYF
>TRBJ2-1|TRBV5-4
CASSPEGPPPYNEQFF
>TRBJ2-2|TRBV4-3
CASSQNRVFDTGELFF
>TRBJ2-3|TRBV2
CASTGTSSRLSTDTQYF
>TRBJ2-1|TRBV25-1
CASSDSYNEQFF
>TRBJ2-7|TRBV4-2
CASSHLGGAVYEQYF
>TRBJ2-2|TRBV18
CASSPVYGNTGELFF
>TRBJ2-7|TRBV10-3
CAISDFDRAYEQYF
>TRBJ1-2|TRBV7-9
CASSELSRQSTYGYTF
>TRBJ2-3|TRBV29-1
CSVEESGLAGVGDTQYF
>TRBJ2-7|TRBV7-8
CASSLEGTGKYF
>TRBJ2-1|TRBV9
CASSVERGGRELSSYNEQFF
>TRBJ2-5|TRBV4-1
CASSQGTTAKRPQYF
>TRBJ2-5|TRBV19
CASSIFGLAGGEETQYF
>TRBJ2-6|TRBV5-1
CASSLARQGLSGANVLTF
>TRBJ2-3|TRBV7-9
CASTLFVGEEGFTTDTQYF
>TRBJ1-2|TRBV19
CASNRGTSALGYTF
>TRBJ2-3|TRBV7-2
CASSPEGPPGDTQYF
>TRBJ2-1|TRBV27
CASSLSSAGFYNEQFF
>TRBJ2-1|TRBV6-4
CASSDMAGSSYNEQFF